The present entry profiles one T cell receptor beta chain with its context. Its specificity is unknown. The data were obtained in a study of blood T cells in healthy people across ages. Whole-study context: About one barcoded beta molecule per two T cells was captured by template switching. Findings and limits, study-wide: Higher naive T cell percentage went strongly together with higher TCR beta diversity. Older individuals had lower TCR beta diversity per million T cells (the decline was roughly linear).

Through a sample-barcoded 5' primer and a J-beta primer mix, a second PCR was run for roughly 7 to 11 cycles. TCRdb re-analysed the 5' RACE reads in MiXCR, keeping a single row per CDR3 protein. The table includes about 590,000 distinct CDR3 sequences, approximately 30% detected once. Germline V gene sequence: CDR1 LGHNA, CDR2 YNFKEQ. V lost 0 bases to trimming and J lost 3 bases, with 11 bases between them. This CDR3 has 15 residues. In terms of origin and age, donors were healthy Caucasian individuals from Russia aged roughly 6 to 100. The source of this sequence is an elderly woman in good health. The V call is TRBV4-2, the J call TRBJ1-1; no firm D call. Sequenced input: blood. This CDR3 reads CASSQDIGTDTEAFF. CDR3 in DNA: TGTGCCAGCAGCCAAGATATCGGCACCGACACTGAAGCTTTCTTT.